Presented here are 20 T cell receptor beta chains from one specimen sequenced in a study of T cell repertoires in cytomegalovirus infection (dated by TCRdb to about 2019). Sequencer: Illumina HiSeq 1500. TCRdb reprocessing: public reads trimmed at Q25 with fastp, clones called with MiXCR, in-frame beta chains kept. Each record represents a unique CDR3 protein, reported with the most common genes and DNA among its rows. The sample table shows 680,000 or so distinct CDR3 sequences, and approximately 34% are seen once. The biggest ten clones account for more than 2.5% of the sample. The source material was PBMCs. The receptor set was obtained from a human donor in good health (CMV status not recorded). Some clones in this sample may be carry-over from other donors' samples.

The J gene is TRBJ1-1, the V gene TRBV2; perhaps TRBD1 as D (5 bases). Trimming stripped 2 bases from V and 9 bases from J, with 19 bases between. The CDR3 contains 15 residues. The germline V gene encodes CDR1 SNHLY and CDR2 FYNNEI. The CDR3 bases are TGTGCCAGCAGTGAACTTGGGGGGTTCGGGAAAAAAGCTTTCTTT. It is translated as CASSELGGFGKKAFF. Full variable domain (outside the CDR3, taken from reference TRBV2 and TRBJ1-1): EPEVTQTPSHQVTQMGQEVILRCVPISNHLYFYWYRQILGQKVEFLVSFYNNEISEKSEIFDDQFSVERPDGSNFTLKIRSTKLEDSAMYFCASSELGGFGKKAFFGQGTRLTVV.

Ten or more counts support this clonotype. The J gene is TRBJ1-1, the V gene TRBV12-5; D is uncertain. V dropped 8 bases and J dropped 1 base, with 11 bases sitting between them. This CDR3 has 13 residues. From germline, CDR1 is LGHNT and CDR2 FRNRAP. The CDR3 nucleotides are TGTGCTAGTAGAATAGCAGCGAACACTGAAGCTTTCTTT. Protein: CASRIAANTEAFF.

About this clonotype: One junction end does not reproduce the germline sequence, and a read error may be involved. The chain links TRBV6-1 to TRBJ2-3, with TRBD1 identical over 9 bases. The CDR3 sequence is 15 residues long. The V gene's germline CDR1 is MNHNS and CDR2 SASEGT. This CDR3 is CATSFPGQGTETQYF. Written as DNA, the CDR3 is TGTGCCACTTCCTTTCCGGGACAGGGCACAGAGACGCAGTATTTT.

This clonotype was seen at least ten times. The chain combines TRBV7-2 with TRBJ2-5; D is unresolved. In germline, CDR1 is SGHTA, CDR2 FQGNSA. This CDR3 comprises 15 residues. V was pared by 4 bases and J by 2 bases, with 14 bases between. The DNA for the CDR3 is TGTGCCAGCAGCTCAAGACTCTTTACTCAAGAGACCCAGTACTTC. Protein product: CASSSRLFTQETQYF.

J is TRBJ1-4 and V is TRBV5-5, with a possible D match to TRBD1 (6 bases). Deletions cut 3 bases from V and 8 bases from J, with 11 bases between. Germline CDR1 SGHKS, CDR2 YYEKEE (reference sequence). CDR3 length: 13 residues. Written as DNA, the CDR3 is TGTGCCAGCAGCTCCCGGCAGGGGGAAAAACTGTTTTTT. This translates into CASSSRQGEKLFF.

The chain has TRBV28 and TRBJ2-5; no definite D call. Trimming cost V 7 bases and J 7 bases, with 22 bases left between them. The CDR3 length is 15 residues. The germline V gene encodes CDR1 MDHEN and CDR2 SYDVKM. CDR3 in amino acids: CASKALDSVVSTQYF. For the CDR3, the DNA is TGTGCCAGCAAGGCCCTCGACTCCGTTGTATCGACCCAGTACTTC.

This clonotype was detected a few times. V usage is TRBV7-2 and J usage is TRBJ2-2; 15 bases align to TRBD2. The ends lost 1 base at V and 5 bases at J; junction bases unmatched: 5. The CDR3 sequence is 18 residues long. Germline V lookup: CDR1 SGHTA, CDR2 FQGNSA. CDR3 sequence reads: CASSLGGGLAGGTGELFF. The CDR3 coding sequence is TGTGCCAGCAGCTTAGGGGGGGGACTAGCGGGAGGTACCGGGGAGCTGTTTTTT.

This rearrangement joins TRBV7-9 to TRBJ1-1; D ambiguous. The CDR3 consists of 10 residues. Deletions cut 6 bases from V and 12 bases from J, with 11 bases between. Germline V lookup: CDR1 SEHNR, CDR2 FQNEAQ (reference sequence). CDR3: CASRSEGTFF. The CDR3 DNA is TGTGCCAGCAGATCGGAGGGAACTTTCTTT.

Regarding this clonotype: One base away lies a much larger clone, so this may be a sequencing read error. The chain carries TRBV7-9 and TRBJ1-1, with D unresolved. The CDR3 runs to 15 residues. Germline lookup yields CDR1 SEHNR and CDR2 FQNEAQ (reference sequence). CDR3 bases: TGTTCCAGCAGCTCGAATGCCGGGTCGAACACTGAAGCTTTCTTT. Amino acids: CSSSSNAGSNTEAFF.

The rearrangement uses TRBV2 and TRBJ2-2; 7 positions match TRBD1. V lost 7 bases, J lost 1 base, and 15 bases stayed unmatched. Germline V gives CDR1 SNHLY, CDR2 FYNNEI. The CDR3 consists of 18 residues. CDR3 residues: CASNPGQTILRNTGELFF. Here the CDR3 DNA reads TGTGCCAGCAACCCGGGACAGACAATACTTAGGAACACCGGGGAGCTGTTTTTT. The whole variable domain, filled in from reference TRBV2 and TRBJ2-2, reads EPEVTQTPSHQVTQMGQEVILRCVPISNHLYFYWYRQILGQKVEFLVSFYNNEISEKSEIFDDQFSVERPDGSNFTLKIRSTKLEDSAMYFCASNPGQTILRNTGELFFGEGSRLTVL.

This clonotype was picked up a small number of times. V gene TRBV7-8 combines with J gene TRBJ2-4, with D possibly TRBD1 on 6 matching bases. The V gene lost 5 bases and the J gene lost 11 bases, with 16 bases spanning the gap. The CDR3 contains 13 residues. The germline CDR1 and CDR2 sequences are SGHVS and FQNEAQ. The chain's CDR3 is CASSPQQGRFQYF. The DNA for the CDR3 is TGTGCCAGCAGCCCGCAACAGGGACGGTTTCAGTACTTC.

This rearrangement joins TRBV5-4 to TRBJ2-2, with D possibly being TRBD2 (6 bases). V was clipped by 4 bases and J by 0 bases, with 13 bases between them. This CDR3 is 16 amino acids long. Per germline, CDR1 SGHNT and CDR2 YYREEE (reference sequence). CDR3 region: CASSPRAGSNTGELFF. Written as DNA, the CDR3 is TGTGCCAGCAGCCCGAGAGCGGGCTCGAACACCGGGGAGCTGTTTTTT. The complete variable domain, with remaining parts taken from reference TRBV5-4 and TRBJ2-2, reads ETGVTQSPTHLIKTRGQQVTLRCSSQSGHNTVSWYQQALGQGPQFIFQYYREEENGRGNFPPRFSGLQFPNYSSELNVNALELDDSALYLCASSPRAGSNTGELFFGEGSRLTVL.

This sequence joins TRBV10-3 and TRBJ1-1; 8 nucleotides line up with TRBD1. CDR1 and CDR2 from the germline V gene are ENHRY and SYGVKD. This CDR3 comprises 15 residues. V trimming: 2 bases; J trimming: 5 bases; junction bases outside the gene matches: 7. Written as DNA, the CDR3 is TGTGCCATCAGTGAGGAGGGCAGGGGGCTGACTGAAGCTTTCTTT. This codes for CAISEEGRGLTEAFF.

J is TRBJ2-5 and V is TRBV19, with 9 bases identical to TRBD2. V was pared by 5 bases and J by 0 bases, with 4 bases of the junction left unmatched. The CDR3 is 15 amino acids. The germline V gene has CDR1 LNHDA and CDR2 SQIVND (reference sequence). The DNA of the CDR3 is TGTGCCAGTAGTTGGACTAGCGTGCACCAAGAGACCCAGTACTTC. This translates into CASSWTSVHQETQYF. Drawing the rest from reference TRBV19 and TRBJ2-5, the complete variable domain is DGGITQSPKYLFRKEGQNVTLSCEQNLNHDAMYWYRQDPGQGLRLIYYSQIVNDFQKGDIAEGYSVSREKKESFPLTVTSAQKNPTAFYLCASSWTSVHQETQYFGPGTRLLVL.

This clonotype was counted many times. The chain carries TRBV28 and TRBJ1-1, with D unclear. Germline-derived CDR1 and CDR2 are MDHEN and SYDVKM. V was trimmed by 7 bases and J by 4 bases, leaving 22 bases between them. CDR3 length: 16 amino acids. The CDR3, as DNA: TGTGCCAGCAACATCGGACGAAGGAGCTGGGGCACTGAAGCTTTCTTT. It codes for CASNIGRRSWGTEAFF.

The chain couples TRBV11-2 to TRBJ1-1; TRBD1 might be the D (6 bases). This CDR3 is built from 14 residues. The V gene's germline CDR1 is SGHAT and CDR2 FQNNGV. V lost 2 bases and J 4 bases, leaving 11 bases between the germline ends. CDR3 amino acids: CASSLLEGGTEAFF. The CDR3 DNA reads TGTGCCAGCAGCTTATTAGAGGGGGGCACTGAAGCTTTCTTT.

This clonotype was recorded once. This chain links TRBV20-1 with TRBJ2-5; D not resolved. The CDR3 consists of 13 residues. V gave up 1 base and J gave up 5 bases, with 11 bases separating them. The V gene's germline CDR1 is DFQATT and CDR2 SNEGSKA (reference sequence). The DNA of the CDR3 is TGCAGTGCTAGAGTGGGTGCCAGGGAGACCCAGTACTTC. Amino acid sequence: CSARVGARETQYF.

In this sample, this clonotype turned up a few times. This chain joins TRBV6-8 and TRBJ2-1; 11 positions agree with TRBD2. The CDR3 totals 18 residues. V was clipped by 7 bases and J by 5 bases; unmatched bases: 16. From germline, CDR1 is MNHGY and CDR2 SAAAGT. For the CDR3, the DNA is TGTGCCAGCAACCCCGGCGGGCTAGCGGGGGGCCCAAACAATGAGCAGTTCTTC. Its translation is CASNPGGLAGGPNNEQFF.

Of note for this clonotype: One base away lies a much larger clone, so this may be a sequencing read error. This sequence joins TRBV5-6 and TRBJ1-1; TRBD1 matches 8 bases. Germline V gene sequence: CDR1 SGHDT, CDR2 YYEEEE. The CDR3 totals 14 residues. The V segment lost 4 bases and the J segment 1 base; nucleotides outside the gene matches: 3. The CDR3 bases are TGTGCCAGCAGCCGGGGACAGGCGAACACTGAAGCTTTCTTT. It codes for CASSRGQANTEAFF.

This clonotype has more than one count but fewer than ten. The chain links TRBV27 to TRBJ2-5, with 7 bases lining up with TRBD2. Germline V gene data show CDR1 as MNHEY and CDR2 as SMNVEV (reference sequence). This CDR3 comprises 17 residues. V lost 7 bases and J lost 7; bases outside the gene matches: 21. The CDR3 DNA is TGTGCCAGCACGGCTCGTGAACGACAGAGAGGGAGGGGGACCCAGTACTTC. The encoded protein is CASTARERQRGRGTQYF.